Listed below are T cell receptor beta chains from one sample, sequenced in a study of shared clonotypes between healthy human individuals. This table comes from immunoSEQ multiplex PCR, and its TCRdb copy is limited to in-frame clones, with some not included. The repertoire holds under 1,100,000 clones, with about 75% as singletons. Specimen: memory CD4+ T cells sorted from blood. The source is a man aged 18-30 years in good health. The CDR3 runs from the conserved cysteine through the conserved F or W. D genes are given only for firm matches. Rows give clone size only sometimes, using once, few, many, or a class for an expanded clone.

NA,TRBJ1-6,TRBD1,TRBV5-4,TGTGCCAGCAGCGAGGCCGGGACAGGGGGTGCCTCACCCCTCCACTTT,CASSEAGTGGASPLHF
NA,TRBJ1-3,NA,TRBV18,TGTGCCAGCTCCTCGATCACAGGGAACTCTGGAAACACCATATATTTT,CASSSITGNSGNTIYF
NA,TRBJ2-7,NA,TRBV20-1,TGCAGTGCTTCGAGAGGGGGAGAGCAGTACTTC,CSASRGGEQYF
few,TRBJ2-7,NA,TRBV27,TGTGCCAGCAGTTCCCTACCCAGCTACGAGCAGTACTTC,CASSSLPSYEQYF
NA,TRBJ2-2,TRBD2,TRBV27,TGTGCCACACGACGACTAGCGCAGAACACCGGGGAGCTGTTTTTT,CATRRLAQNTGELFF
NA,TRBJ2-7,NA,TRBV10-2,TGCGCCAGCAGTGAGGTTTCCTACGAGCAGTACTTC,CASSEVSYEQYF
NA,TRBJ1-5,TRBD1,TRBV2,TGTGCCAGCAGTGATCAGGGGGCGCCCGGGCAGCCCCAGCATTTT,CASSDQGAPGQPQHF
NA,TRBJ2-6,NA,TRBV11-2,TGTGCCAGCAGCCCACCAGATCCCAGACCCACTGGGGCCAACGTCCTGACTTTC,CASSPPDPRPTGANVLTF
few,TRBJ2-1,NA,TRBV4-3,TGCGCCAGCAGCCAAGATAATATAGTAAGCAATGAGCAGTTCTTC,CASSQDNIVSNEQFF
few,TRBJ2-3,NA,TRBV18,TGTGCCAGCTCACCCATCGGACACGAAGCAGATACGCAGTATTTT,CASSPIGHEADTQYF
NA,TRBJ2-5,NA,TRBV7-9,TGTGCCAGCAGCTTAGACGAGGGGGAGACCCAGTACTTC,CASSLDEGETQYF
NA,TRBJ1-2,NA,TRBV15,TGTGCCACCAGCAGAGATCAGGCGACAGCAAACTATGGCTACACCTTC,CATSRDQATANYGYTF
many,TRBJ1-6,NA,TRBV7-9,TGTGCCAGCAGCTTACGAGGGGAAAATTCACCCCTCCACTTT,CASSLRGENSPLHF
NA,TRBJ1-4,NA,TRBV4-1,TGCGCCAGCAGCCAAGGTTGGGCAGGGACTAATGAAAAACTGTTTTTT,CASSQGWAGTNEKLFF
NA,TRBJ1-5,TRBD1,TRBV28,TGTGCCAGCAGTGCGGACAGGCGGCCCCATCAGCCCCAGCATTTT,CASSADRRPHQPQHF
NA,TRBJ2-1,TRBD2,TRBV5-1,TGCGCCAGCAGCGTAACGACTAGCTCTTACAATGAGCAGTTCTTC,CASSVTTSSYNEQFF